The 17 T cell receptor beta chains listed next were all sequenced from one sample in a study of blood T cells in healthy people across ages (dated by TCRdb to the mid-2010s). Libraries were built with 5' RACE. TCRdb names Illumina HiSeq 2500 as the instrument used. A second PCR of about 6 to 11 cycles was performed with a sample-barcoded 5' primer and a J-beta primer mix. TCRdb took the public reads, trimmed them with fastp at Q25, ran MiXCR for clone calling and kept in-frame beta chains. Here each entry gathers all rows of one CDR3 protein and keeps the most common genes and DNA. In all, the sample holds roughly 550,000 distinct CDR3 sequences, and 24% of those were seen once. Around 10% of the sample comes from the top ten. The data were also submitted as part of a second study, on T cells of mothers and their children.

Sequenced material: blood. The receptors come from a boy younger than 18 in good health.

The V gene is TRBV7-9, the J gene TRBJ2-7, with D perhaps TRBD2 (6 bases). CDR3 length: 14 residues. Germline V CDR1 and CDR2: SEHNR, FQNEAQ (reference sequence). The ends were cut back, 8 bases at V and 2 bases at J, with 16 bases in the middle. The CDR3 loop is CASEPLGGTYEQYF. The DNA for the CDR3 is TGTGCCAGCGAGCCCCTCGGGGGTACCTACGAGCAGTACTTC.

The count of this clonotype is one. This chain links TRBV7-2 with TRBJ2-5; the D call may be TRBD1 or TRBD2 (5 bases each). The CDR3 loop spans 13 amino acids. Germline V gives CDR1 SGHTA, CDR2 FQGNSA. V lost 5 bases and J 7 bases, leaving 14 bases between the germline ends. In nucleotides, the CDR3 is TGTGCCAGCAGCCCGAGGGGTGCTGGGACCCAGTACTTC. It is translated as CASSPRGAGTQYF.

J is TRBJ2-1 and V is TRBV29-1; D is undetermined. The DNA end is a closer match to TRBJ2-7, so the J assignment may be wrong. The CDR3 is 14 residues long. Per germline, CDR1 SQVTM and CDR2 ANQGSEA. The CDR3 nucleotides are TGCAGCGTTGGTATTAATATCCTACCCTACGAGCAGTACTTC. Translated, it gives CSVGINILPYEQYF.

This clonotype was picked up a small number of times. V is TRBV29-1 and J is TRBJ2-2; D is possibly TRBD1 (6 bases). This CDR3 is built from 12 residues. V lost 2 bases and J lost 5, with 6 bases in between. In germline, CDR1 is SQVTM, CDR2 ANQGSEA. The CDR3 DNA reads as TGCAGCGTTGAACAGGGGACCGGGGAGCTGTTTTTT. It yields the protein CSVEQGTGELFF.

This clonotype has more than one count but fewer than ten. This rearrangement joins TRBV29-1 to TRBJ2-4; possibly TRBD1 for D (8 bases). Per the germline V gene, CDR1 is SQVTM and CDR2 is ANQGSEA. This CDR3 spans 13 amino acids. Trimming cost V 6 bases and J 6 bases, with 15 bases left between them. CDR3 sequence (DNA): TGCAGCGTGGAGGACAGGGAGGGAAACATTCAGTACTTC. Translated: CSVEDREGNIQYF.

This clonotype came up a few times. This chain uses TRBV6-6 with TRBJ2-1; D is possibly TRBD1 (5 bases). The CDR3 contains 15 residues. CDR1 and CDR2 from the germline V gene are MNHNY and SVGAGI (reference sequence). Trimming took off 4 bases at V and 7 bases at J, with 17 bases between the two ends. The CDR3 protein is CASSSPQGFVNEQFF. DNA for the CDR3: TGTGCCAGCAGTTCCCCCCAGGGTTTTGTAAATGAGCAGTTCTTC.

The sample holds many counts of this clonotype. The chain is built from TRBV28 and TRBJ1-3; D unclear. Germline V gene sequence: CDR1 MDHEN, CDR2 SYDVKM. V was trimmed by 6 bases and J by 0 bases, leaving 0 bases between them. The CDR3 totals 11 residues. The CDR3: CASSSGNTIYF. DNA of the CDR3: TGTGCCAGCAGCTCTGGAAACACCATATATTTT.

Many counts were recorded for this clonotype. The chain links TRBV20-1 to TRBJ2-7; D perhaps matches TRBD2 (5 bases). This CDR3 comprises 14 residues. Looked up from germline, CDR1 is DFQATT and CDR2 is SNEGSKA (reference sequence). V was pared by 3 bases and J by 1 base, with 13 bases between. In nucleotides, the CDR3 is TGCAGTGCTAGCAGAGGGCAGGCTTCCTACGAGCAGTACTTC. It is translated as CSASRGQASYEQYF.

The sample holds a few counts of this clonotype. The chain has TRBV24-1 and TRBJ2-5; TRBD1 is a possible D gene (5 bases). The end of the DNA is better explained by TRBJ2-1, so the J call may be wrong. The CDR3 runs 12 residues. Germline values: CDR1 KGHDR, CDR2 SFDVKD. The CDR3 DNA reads TGTGCCACCAGTGAGCACACAGGTGAGCAGTTCTTC. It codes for CATSEHTGEQFF.

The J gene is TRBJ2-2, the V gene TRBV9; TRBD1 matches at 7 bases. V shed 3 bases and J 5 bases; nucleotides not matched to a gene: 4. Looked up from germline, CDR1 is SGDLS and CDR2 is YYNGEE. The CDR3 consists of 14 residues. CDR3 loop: CASSAGQLTGELFF. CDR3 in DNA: TGTGCCAGCAGCGCGGGACAGTTGACCGGGGAGCTGTTTTTT.

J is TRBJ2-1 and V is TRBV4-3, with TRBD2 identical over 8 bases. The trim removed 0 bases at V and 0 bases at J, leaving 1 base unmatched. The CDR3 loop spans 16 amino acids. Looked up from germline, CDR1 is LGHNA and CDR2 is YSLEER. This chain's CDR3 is CASSQDRGGSYNEQFF. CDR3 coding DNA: TGCGCCAGCAGCCAAGATCGGGGGGGCTCCTACAATGAGCAGTTCTTC.

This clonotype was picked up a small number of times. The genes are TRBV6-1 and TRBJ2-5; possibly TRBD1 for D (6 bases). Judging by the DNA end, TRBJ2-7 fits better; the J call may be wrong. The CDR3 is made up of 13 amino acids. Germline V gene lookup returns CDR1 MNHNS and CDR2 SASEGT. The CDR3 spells CASSARTVYEQYF. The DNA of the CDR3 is TGTGCCAGCAGTGCAAGGACAGTCTACGAGCAGTACTTC.

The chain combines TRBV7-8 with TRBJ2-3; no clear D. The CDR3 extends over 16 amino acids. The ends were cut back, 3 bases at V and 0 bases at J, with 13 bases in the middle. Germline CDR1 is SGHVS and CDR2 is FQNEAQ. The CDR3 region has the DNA TGTGCCAGCAGCTTCTCAGGTTTCCCTAGCACAGATACGCAGTATTTT. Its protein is CASSFSGFPSTDTQYF. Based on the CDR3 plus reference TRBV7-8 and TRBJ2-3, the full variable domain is GAGVSQSPRYKVAKRGQDVALRCDPISGHVSLFWYQQALGQGPEFLTYFQNEAQLDKSGLPSDRFFAERPEGSVSTLKIQRTQQEDSAVYLCASSFSGFPSTDTQYFGPGTRLTVL.

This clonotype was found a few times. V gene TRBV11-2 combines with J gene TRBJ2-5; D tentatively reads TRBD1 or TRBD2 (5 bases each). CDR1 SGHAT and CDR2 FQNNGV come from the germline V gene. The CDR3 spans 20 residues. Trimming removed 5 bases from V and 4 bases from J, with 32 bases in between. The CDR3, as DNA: TGTGCCAGCAGCGCCGGGGCATTCCGGGACCCGAGGCGTCGGCGAGAGACCCAGTACTTC. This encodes CASSAGAFRDPRRRRETQYF.

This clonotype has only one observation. The CDR3 loop reads CASSQGDRGSYEQYF. The CDR3 coding sequence is TGTGCCAGCAGCCAAGGGGACAGGGGGTCCTACGAGCAGTACTTC. The chain has TRBV3-1 and TRBJ2-5; 11 bases match TRBD1. The closer fit of TRBJ2-7 to the DNA end suggests the J call may be wrong. Germline lookup yields CDR1 LGHDT and CDR2 YNNKEL (reference sequence). This CDR3 contains 15 residues.

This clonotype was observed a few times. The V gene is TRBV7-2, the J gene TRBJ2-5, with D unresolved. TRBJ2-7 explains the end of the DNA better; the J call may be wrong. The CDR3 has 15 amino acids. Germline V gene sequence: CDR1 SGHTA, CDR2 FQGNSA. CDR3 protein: CASSLHRTIRYEQYF. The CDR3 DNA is TGTGCCAGCAGCTTACATAGAACCATCCGCTACGAGCAGTACTTC.

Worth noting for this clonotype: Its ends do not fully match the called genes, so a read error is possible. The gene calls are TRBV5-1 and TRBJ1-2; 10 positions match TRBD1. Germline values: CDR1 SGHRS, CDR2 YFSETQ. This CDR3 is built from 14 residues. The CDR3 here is CAGSLTGGDYGYTF. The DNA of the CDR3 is TGCGCCGGCAGCTTGACAGGGGGCGACTATGGCTACACCTTC.